This T cell receptor beta chain was found in a study of cytomegalovirus exposure and HLA in healthy donors. At the level of the study: In an earlier analysis, approximately 120 million unique TCR beta sequences were found from 150 million to 200 million T cells. A preliminary data release comprised around 85 million unique TCRs obtained from HLA-typed donors.

Study results and caveats: The study dropped some indistinguishable V segments, TRBV6-2 and TRBV6-3 among them.

With regard to this clone: No antigen is known for it.

Germline V lookup: CDR1 LNHDA, CDR2 SQIVND (reference sequence). The CDR3 runs 14 residues. The V segment lost 5 bases and the J segment 4 bases; nucleotides outside the gene matches: 7. PCR used 60 Vbeta primers and 13 Jbeta primers. Here immunoSEQ multiplex PCR was the method, and the copy in TCRdb shows in-frame clones only, minus some. Among 200,000 to 250,000 clones listed, around 80% were seen once. This TCR was recovered from a woman in her sixties in good health and CMV-seropositive. The J gene is TRBJ1-2, the V gene TRBV19; 7 nucleotides match TRBD1. Sequencing input: PBMCs. As DNA, the CDR3 is TGTGCCAGTAGTGTACAACAGGGGTTCTATGGCTACACCTTC. As protein: CASSVQQGFYGYTF. Complete variable domain (other parts from reference TRBV19 and TRBJ1-2): DGGITQSPKYLFRKEGQNVTLSCEQNLNHDAMYWYRQDPGQGLRLIYYSQIVNDFQKGDIAEGYSVSREKKESFPLTVTSAQKNPTAFYLCASSVQQGFYGYTFGSGTRLTVV.